This TCR beta chain was sequenced in a study of blood T cell repertoires in COVID-19. In the study overall: Samples came from the United States, Italy and Spain, spanning acute and convalescent COVID-19.

Source study methods: For nucleated cells, counts were estimated from reference gene primer amplification. TCRdb keeps only in-frame clones here, not all; method: immunoSEQ multiplex PCR. V and J calls and clone size follow that table, whereas D and trimming were derived from the DNA. The sample carries fewer than 350,000 clones, roughly 93% recorded once. Germline V gives CDR1 SEHNR, CDR2 FQNEAQ (reference sequence). The CDR3 length is 17 residues. Trimming removed 3 bases from V and 4 bases from J, with 21 bases in between. This study enrolled people aged about 18 to 100 from about 24 US geographic areas. Participant-given clinical history determined each cohort assignment.

The V gene is TRBV7-9, the J gene TRBJ1-2; D is uncertain. The source of this sequence is a woman in her thirties or forties with acute COVID-19. Sequencing was done on a sample of PBMCs or T cells enriched from blood (not recorded which). The CDR3 loop is CASSFPGSAVRSYGYTF. The CDR3 DNA sequence: TGTGCCAGCAGCTTTCCGGGATCAGCCGTCAGGTCCTATGGCTACACCTTC.